The rows below give T cell receptor beta chains drawn from one sample of a study of early T cells in non-severe SARS-CoV-2 infection. TCRdb analysed the 5' RACE reads with MiXCR anew, one entry per CDR3 protein. The sample includes more than 35,000 distinct CDR3 sequences, around a tenth of them seen just once. The specimen was whole blood. All receptors come from an adult who was a healthcare worker with PCR-confirmed SARS-CoV-2 infection or an uninfected control (not recorded which). Both conserved end residues are part of each CDR3. The order of the fields is D gene, CDR3 length, clone size, V gene, J gene, CDR3 DNA, CDR3 protein. A D gene is named only where the DNA matches it firmly. Only part of the rows carry a size: once, few, many, or a class if the clone is expanded.

>NA|14|few|TRBV4-2|TRBJ1-5
TGTGCCAGCAGCCAATGGGGAAGCAATCAGCCCCAGCATTTT
CASSQWGSNQPQHF
>NA|14|many|TRBV18|TRBJ1-1
TGTGCCAGCTCAAAGGTGTCGGGGGATACTGAAGCTTTCTTT
CASSKVSGDTEAFF
>NA|14|many|TRBV6-5|TRBJ1-1
TGTGCCAGCAGTTACTTAGGGGGGGCCACTGAAGCTTTCTTT
CASSYLGGATEAFF
>TRBD2|17|NA|TRBV5-6|TRBJ2-7
TGTGCCAGCAGCTTGAGGGCTGCTAGCGGGAGCTCCTACGAGCAGTACTTC
CASSLRAASGSSYEQYF
>NA|14|many|TRBV28|TRBJ2-7
TGTGCCAGCAGTTTATCCTATCTTCGCTACGAGCAGTACTTC
CASSLSYLRYEQYF
>TRBD2|16|many|TRBV28|TRBJ2-1
TGTGCCAGCAGCTTAGGACAGGGACTAGCGGAGAATGAGCAGTTCTTC
CASSLGQGLAENEQFF
>TRBD1|14|NA|TRBV6-1|TRBJ2-5
TGTGCCAGCAGTGCCCCACAGGGGCGGGAGACCCAGTACTTC
CASSAPQGRETQYF
>NA|16|many|TRBV19|TRBJ1-5
TGTGCCAGTAGTGGGTCACAGGCGATGCTCAATCAGCCCCAGCATTTT
CASSGSQAMLNQPQHF
>NA|15|few|TRBV29-1|TRBJ2-3
TGCAGCGTTGAAGATTTGGGGGAGTCCACAGATACGCAGTATTTT
CSVEDLGESTDTQYF
>NA|13|few|TRBV6-1|TRBJ1-5
TGTGCCAGCAGTGGGTCCTTCAATCAGCCCCAGCATTTT
CASSGSFNQPQHF
>NA|14|few|TRBV20-1|TRBJ2-3
TGCAGTGCTAGTCCCCAGGTACGGACAGATACGCAGTATTTT
CSASPQVRTDTQYF
>NA|13|many|TRBV28|TRBJ2-7
TGTGCCAGCAGGCCCGCCGGGACCTACGAGCAGTACTTC
CASRPAGTYEQYF
>TRBD1|16|few|TRBV5-5|TRBJ2-3
TGTGCCAGCAGCTTGGCCGCGCAGGGGGCGTGGGATACGCAGTATTTT
CASSLAAQGAWDTQYF